This record concerns one T cell receptor (beta chain) sequence. Authors' analysis steps: Estimation of nucleated cell counts relied on the amplification of reference gene primers. Libraries were prepared by immunoSEQ multiplex PCR; TCRdb keeps only in-frame clonotypes and omits some of them. Clonal size and the V and J genes are those of that table, whereas D and trimming came from the DNA. The table has about 210,000 clones, roughly 90% seen once. This specimen belongs to a study of blood T cell repertoires in COVID-19. Study context: Sources were T cells, B-cell-depleted T cells, or PBMCs; the material itself was cDNA or gDNA.

The germline V and J ends were trimmed by 2 bases and 4 bases, with 8 bases remaining between them. This CDR3 is built from 14 residues. Germline V gene data show CDR1 as MNHEY and CDR2 as SVGEGT. This TCR was recovered from a woman in her thirties or forties with acute or convalescent COVID-19. The chain uses TRBV6-2 or TRBV6-3 and TRBJ2-2; TRBD2 is a possible D gene (5 bases). The specimen was peripheral blood. The CDR3 coding sequence is TGTGCCAGCAGTTACGGTGGAGGCACCGGGGAGCTGTTTTTT. It is translated as CASSYGGGTGELFF.